This TCR beta chain was documented in a study of patients and donors after allogeneic stem cell transplantation. The J segment lost 1 base and the V segment lost 4 bases, leaving 3 bases of the junction unmatched. The CDR3 has 16 residues. Germline values: CDR1 SGHRS, CDR2 YFSETQ. MiXCR, run by TCRdb on the RT-PCR reads, gives a single entry per CDR3 protein. The table records about 960,000 distinct CDR3 sequences, about 20% of them present only once. This sequence originates from a human donor who was either an allogeneic HSCT recipient or a stem cell or donor lymphocyte infusion donor (not recorded which). It is not recorded whose cells these are; they may come from a transplant donor. The chain employs TRBV5-1 and TRBJ2-2; 11 nucleotides match TRBD2. What was sequenced was blood, either unsorted or a sorted T cell fraction (not recorded which). CDR3 sequence: CASSEGTSGNTGELFF. The DNA of the CDR3 is TGCGCCAGCAGCGAAGGGACTAGCGGGAACACCGGGGAGCTGTTTTTT. Combining the CDR3 with reference TRBV5-1 and TRBJ2-2 gives the whole variable domain KAGVTQTPRYLIKTRGQQVTLSCSPISGHRSVSWYQQTPGQGLQFLFEYFSETQRNKGNFPGRFSGRQFSNSRSEMNVSTLELGDSALYLCASSEGTSGNTGELFFGEGSRLTVL.